This entry describes one T cell receptor beta chain. What it binds is unknown. The sample carries other DNA sequences with the same CDR3. This sample was included in a study of cytomegalovirus exposure and HLA in healthy donors. Looking at the study overall: The same platform was used for the 100 to 150 validation repertoires and the roughly 700 first-cohort repertoires, a later analysis reported. General observations from the study: According to a later analysis, TCR clusters from the first cohort tended to co-occur in the 120 or so validation repertoires. Investigators reported over 150 TCR beta chains as tied to cytomegalovirus.

CDR3 length: 11 residues. Trimming left V 1 base short and J 1 base short, with 2 bases between. Germline V gene sequence: CDR1 GTSNPN, CDR2 SVGIG (reference sequence). Produced via immunoSEQ multiplex PCR; TCRdb's table is partial and in-frame only. The sample has over 200,000 clones; roughly 88% are singletons. Sequenced sample: PBMCs. The source of this sequence is a woman aged 25 to 45 in good health and CMV-seropositive. The gene calls are TRBV30 and TRBJ2-7, with D hard to call. This CDR3 is CAWSDSYEQYF. CDR3 DNA: TGTGCCTGGAGTGATTCCTACGAGCAGTACTTC.